This T cell receptor beta chain was recorded in a study of blood T cell repertoires in COVID-19. Study background: COVID-19 samples collected from the United States, Italy and Spain covered acute and convalescent phases. From T cells, B-cell-depleted T cells, or PBMCs came the material, which was cDNA or gDNA.

V was trimmed by 3 bases and J by 4 bases, leaving 22 bases between them. The CDR3 sequence is 17 residues long. Per the germline V gene, CDR1 is DFQATT and CDR2 is SNEGSKA (reference sequence). Study processing details: Reference gene primer amplification in the assay estimated nucleated cell counts. TCRdb's table, derived via immunoSEQ multiplex PCR, lists solely in-frame clones and lacks some. Clone size and V and J calls were adopted from that table, with D and trimming inferred from the DNA. Counted here are 200,000 to 250,000 clones, less than 90% occurring once; the ten biggest clones make up around 18%. This clone was seen only a few times.

This chain connects TRBV20-1 to TRBJ2-1, with a weak D call TRBD2 (5 bases). Sequencing input: peripheral blood. This receptor was identified in a woman aged 80 or older with active or convalescent COVID-19. CDR3 amino acids: CSASLPRADLDYNEQFF. The CDR3 DNA reads TGCAGTGCTAGTTTGCCGCGGGCGGATCTAGATTACAATGAGCAGTTCTTC.